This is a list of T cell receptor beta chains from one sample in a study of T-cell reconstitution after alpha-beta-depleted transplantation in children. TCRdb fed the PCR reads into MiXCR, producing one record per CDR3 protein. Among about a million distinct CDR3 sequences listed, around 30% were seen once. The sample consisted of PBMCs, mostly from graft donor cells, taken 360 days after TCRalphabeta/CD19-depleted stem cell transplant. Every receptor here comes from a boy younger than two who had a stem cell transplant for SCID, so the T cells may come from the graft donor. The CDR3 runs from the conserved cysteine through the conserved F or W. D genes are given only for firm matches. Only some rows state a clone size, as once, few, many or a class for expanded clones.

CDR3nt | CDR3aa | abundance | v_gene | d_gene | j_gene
TGTGCCAGCAGTACTAGCAATCAGCCCCAGCATTTT | CASSTSNQPQHF | many | TRBV12-3/TRBV12-4 | . | TRBJ1-5
TGTGCCAGCAGCAGACAGGGGACAGGGGCTAACTATGGCTACACCTTC | CASSRQGTGANYGYTF | . | TRBV12-3/TRBV12-4 | TRBD1 | TRBJ1-2
TGTGCCAGCAGTCGAGGGAAAATTCAGTACTTC | CASSRGKIQYF | . | TRBV27 | . | TRBJ2-4
TGCAGTGCTAGGGAGACAGGGGTGAACACTGAAGCTTTCTTT | CSARETGVNTEAFF | . | TRBV20-1 | TRBD1 | TRBJ1-1
TGTGCCACCAGCAGAGATCCGGGGACATACTACGAGCAGTACTTC | CATSRDPGTYYEQYF | . | TRBV15 | . | TRBJ2-7
TGTGCCAGCAGCTTTTCTAGCGGTGAAGAGACCCAGTACTTC | CASSFSSGEETQYF | . | TRBV5-4 | TRBD2 | TRBJ2-5
TGCGCCAGCAGCCCAAGCCCGGACAGGAGGAACACTGAAGCTTTCTTT | CASSPSPDRRNTEAFF | once | TRBV4-1 | TRBD1 | TRBJ1-1
TGTGCCAGCAGCTTGGGCCCTACTAGCGGGATTAGCTCCTACAATGAGCAGTTCTTC | CASSLGPTSGISSYNEQFF | . | TRBV7-3 | TRBD2 | TRBJ2-1
TGTGCCATCAGTGAGTGGTCTAGCACAGATACGCAGTATTTT | CAISEWSSTDTQYF | few | TRBV10-3 | . | TRBJ2-3
TGTGCCAGCAGTTATTCCCTTTTCATGAACACTGAAGCTTTCTTT | CASSYSLFMNTEAFF | many | TRBV6-5 | . | TRBJ1-1
TGTGCCAGCAGTGAGACAGGACGACAGTCTGGAGCTTTCTTT | CASSETGRQSGAFF | . | TRBV28 | . | TRBJ1-1
TGCGCCAGCAGCTTTAATTGGTTAGGGCACGAGCAGTACTTC | CASSFNWLGHEQYF | few | TRBV5-1 | . | TRBJ2-7
TGTGCCAGCTCACTGGCCTCGACAGGGGAGACCCAGTACTTC | CASSLASTGETQYF | once | TRBV18 | TRBD1 | TRBJ2-5
TGTGCCAGCAGTTTAGGTCGGGGAGAGCGACCCACAGATACGCAGTATTTT | CASSLGRGERPTDTQYF | . | TRBV12-3/TRBV12-4 | . | TRBJ2-3
TGCGCCAGCAGCTTGCCCCCCCGTGGGGCGGGGGCCTTCTCAAATGAGCAGTTCTTC | CASSLPPRGAGAFSNEQFF | . | TRBV5-1 | . | TRBJ2-1
TGTGCCAGCAGCTTAGGGGCCACAGGGAAAAACATTCAGTACTTC | CASSLGATGKNIQYF | . | TRBV7-8 | . | TRBJ2-4
TGTGCCAGCAGCCAGGTAATGAACACTGAAGCTTTCTTT | CASSQVMNTEAFF | many | TRBV3-1 | . | TRBJ1-1
TGTGCCAGCAGTTTAGTAGCGGGGGCCCTAGGCACAGATACGCAGTATTTT | CASSLVAGALGTDTQYF | few | TRBV6-4 | TRBD2 | TRBJ2-3
TGCGCCAGCAGCTTTGCAGAACAAGAGACCCAGTACTTC | CASSFAEQETQYF | . | TRBV5-1 | . | TRBJ2-5
TGTGCCATCAGCTCTGAACAGGAAGTGACCTCCTACAATGAGCAGTTCTTC | CAISSEQEVTSYNEQFF | . | TRBV10-3 | . | TRBJ2-1
TGTGCCACCAGTGAACCCACTGCACCGCTTGGCTCTGGGGCCAACGTCCTGACTTTC | CATSEPTAPLGSGANVLTF | . | TRBV24-1 | . | TRBJ2-6
TGCAGTGCTAGGCCGGGGGGGAGCTCCTACAATGAGCAGTTCTTC | CSARPGGSSYNEQFF | few | TRBV20-1 | TRBD2 | TRBJ2-1
TGCGCCAGCAGCCGGGCAGGTACCTACGAGCAGTACTTC | CASSRAGTYEQYF | few | TRBV5-1 | . | TRBJ2-7
TGTGCCAGCAGTTTAAAGGGGTCGAATACGCAGTATTTT | CASSLKGSNTQYF | . | TRBV12-3/TRBV12-4 | . | TRBJ2-3
TGCGCCAGCAGCCAAGGGACTGAACTTACCTACGAGCAGTACTTC | CASSQGTELTYEQYF | many | TRBV4-3 | . | TRBJ2-7
TGTGCCAGCAGCTCCAGCGGGAATACGCAGTATTTT | CASSSSGNTQYF | . | TRBV13 | TRBD2 | TRBJ2-3
TGCGCCAGCACCTCAGGAGGGGGGAACACCGGGGAGCTGTTTTTT | CASTSGGGNTGELFF | few | TRBV5-1 | . | TRBJ2-2
TGCGCCAGCAGCCAAGAAGGGGTCGGCGGACTCCCCACAGATACGCAGTATTTT | CASSQEGVGGLPTDTQYF | . | TRBV4-1 | . | TRBJ2-3
TGTGCCAGTGGGGACAGGGGTCTGAACACTGAAGCTTTCTTT | CASGDRGLNTEAFF | . | TRBV19 | TRBD1 | TRBJ1-1
TGCGCCAGCAGCTTGGACCCCGGGACGGGTGGAAACACCATATATTTT | CASSLDPGTGGNTIYF | few | TRBV5-1 | . | TRBJ1-3
TGCGCCAGCAGCCAAATGGACAGGGCGAACACTGAAGCTTTCTTT | CASSQMDRANTEAFF | . | TRBV4-3 | TRBD1 | TRBJ1-1
TGTGCCAGCAGCTTTTGGACAGGGGGAAACAATGAGCAGTTCTTC | CASSFWTGGNNEQFF | many | TRBV7-2 | TRBD1 | TRBJ2-1